The rows below give T cell receptor beta chains drawn from one sample of a study of T cell responses to AZD1222 COVID-19 vaccine. Profiled with immunoSEQ multiplex PCR; TCRdb holds only in-frame clones, not every one. The data hold 150,000 or so clones, with 85% to 95% observed a single time. Sample: peripheral blood, taken on day 0 of AZD1222 vaccination. The origin of the receptors is an adult in good health. Each CDR3 is given with its conserved first and last residue. The D gene is left open where the match is weak. Not every row has a clone size; where given, it reads once, few, many or a size class.

abundance: NA; v_gene: TRBV5-1; j_gene: TRBJ1-6; d_gene: NA; CDR3aa: CASSLEGHYNSPLHF; CDR3nt: TGCGCCAGCAGCCTGGAGGGACACTATAATTCACCCCTCCACTTT
abundance: NA; v_gene: TRBV28; j_gene: TRBJ2-5; d_gene: NA; CDR3aa: CASRPWDGQETQYF; CDR3nt: TGTGCCAGCAGGCCGTGGGACGGCCAAGAGACCCAGTACTTC
abundance: NA; v_gene: TRBV7-8; j_gene: TRBJ1-2; d_gene: NA; CDR3aa: CASSSPLGYTF; CDR3nt: TGTGCCAGCAGCTCCCCTCTCGGCTACACCTTC
abundance: NA; v_gene: TRBV6-5; j_gene: TRBJ2-7; d_gene: TRBD1; CDR3aa: CASTQGAPVYEQYF; CDR3nt: TGTGCCAGCACCCAGGGGGCCCCGGTCTACGAGCAGTACTTC
abundance: NA; v_gene: TRBV15; j_gene: TRBJ2-3; d_gene: NA; CDR3aa: CATSREETTPDTQYF; CDR3nt: TGTGCCACCAGCAGAGAAGAGACTACCCCAGATACGCAGTATTTT
abundance: NA; v_gene: TRBV7-2; j_gene: TRBJ2-7; d_gene: NA; CDR3aa: CASSLAPFRESSYEQYF; CDR3nt: TGTGCCAGCAGCTTAGCGCCCTTCAGGGAGAGCTCCTACGAGCAGTACTTC
abundance: NA; v_gene: TRBV5-6; j_gene: TRBJ1-2; d_gene: NA; CDR3aa: CASSFGRVYGYTF; CDR3nt: TGTGCCAGCAGCTTTGGGAGGGTGTATGGCTACACCTTC
abundance: once; v_gene: TRBV5-4; j_gene: TRBJ2-4; d_gene: TRBD2; CDR3aa: CASSHSSGRGNIQYF; CDR3nt: TGTGCCAGCAGCCATTCTAGCGGGAGGGGAAACATTCAGTACTTC
abundance: NA; v_gene: TRBV7-2; j_gene: TRBJ2-3; d_gene: NA; CDR3aa: CASSLEDSTDTQYF; CDR3nt: TGTGCCAGCAGCTTAGAGGACAGCACAGATACGCAGTATTTT
abundance: NA; v_gene: TRBV29-1; j_gene: TRBJ1-1; d_gene: NA; CDR3aa: CSVWPLTGTPSTEAFF; CDR3nt: TGCAGCGTTTGGCCCCTCACCGGGACCCCGAGCACTGAAGCTTTCTTT
abundance: NA; v_gene: TRBV19; j_gene: TRBJ2-1; d_gene: TRBD2; CDR3aa: CASSGLAIKGNEQFF; CDR3nt: TGTGCCAGTAGTGGACTAGCGATTAAGGGCAATGAGCAGTTCTTC
abundance: NA; v_gene: TRBV7-9; j_gene: TRBJ2-7; d_gene: NA; CDR3aa: CASSFPQGTSSYEQYF; CDR3nt: TGTGCCAGCAGCTTTCCACAGGGGACTAGCTCCTACGAGCAGTACTTC
abundance: NA; v_gene: TRBV5-8; j_gene: TRBJ2-3; d_gene: TRBD2; CDR3aa: CASSFGTSGASTDTQYF; CDR3nt: TGTGCCAGCAGCTTTGGGACTAGCGGGGCTAGCACAGATACGCAGTATTTT
abundance: NA; v_gene: TRBV15; j_gene: TRBJ2-1; d_gene: NA; CDR3aa: CATSSDSPALPVNEQFF; CDR3nt: TGTGCCACCAGCAGCGACTCTCCTGCCCTGCCCGTCAATGAGCAGTTCTTC
abundance: NA; v_gene: TRBV5-5; j_gene: TRBJ2-7; d_gene: NA; CDR3aa: CASSLEGGRTYEQYF; CDR3nt: TGTGCCAGCAGCTTGGAGGGGGGACGGACCTACGAGCAGTACTTC
abundance: NA; v_gene: TRBV28; j_gene: TRBJ1-3; d_gene: NA; CDR3aa: CASSFTQLSGNTIYF; CDR3nt: TGTGCCAGCAGTTTCACACAACTCTCTGGAAACACCATATATTTT
abundance: NA; v_gene: TRBV18; j_gene: TRBJ1-1; d_gene: NA; CDR3aa: CASSPMSRQAFFF; CDR3nt: TGTGCCAGCTCACCAATGTCCCGTCAGGCCTTTTTCTTT
abundance: NA; v_gene: TRBV19; j_gene: TRBJ1-3; d_gene: NA; CDR3aa: CASSIGRGSGNTIYF; CDR3nt: TGTGCCAGTAGTATAGGAAGGGGCTCTGGAAACACCATATATTTT
abundance: NA; v_gene: TRBV6-6; j_gene: TRBJ2-2; d_gene: TRBD1; CDR3aa: CASSLDRMTGELFF; CDR3nt: TGTGCCAGCAGTTTGGACAGGATGACCGGGGAGCTGTTTTTT
abundance: NA; v_gene: TRBV7-9; j_gene: TRBJ1-3; d_gene: NA; CDR3aa: CASSLGRGLGNTIYF; CDR3nt: TGTGCCAGCAGCCTTGGGAGGGGCCTTGGAAACACCATATATTTT
abundance: NA; v_gene: TRBV7-3; j_gene: TRBJ2-7; d_gene: NA; CDR3aa: CASSSQDGTQQYF; CDR3nt: TGTGCCAGCAGCTCTCAGGACGGGACCCAGCAGTACTTC
abundance: NA; v_gene: TRBV5-6; j_gene: TRBJ1-2; d_gene: NA; CDR3aa: CASSLGGINYGYTF; CDR3nt: TGTGCCAGCAGCTTGGGCGGGATCAACTATGGCTACACCTTC
abundance: NA; v_gene: TRBV7-2; j_gene: TRBJ1-1; d_gene: NA; CDR3aa: CASSLALGRGDTEAFF; CDR3nt: TGTGCCAGCAGCTTAGCGCTCGGAAGGGGAGACACTGAAGCTTTCTTT
abundance: NA; v_gene: TRBV28; j_gene: TRBJ1-1; d_gene: NA; CDR3aa: CASSARPGGSLNTEAFF; CDR3nt: TGTGCCAGCAGTGCTAGACCCGGCGGGTCATTGAACACTGAAGCTTTCTTT
abundance: NA; v_gene: TRBV9; j_gene: TRBJ2-2; d_gene: NA; CDR3aa: CASSPRSQNTGELFF; CDR3nt: TGTGCCAGCAGCCCTCGGTCACAGAACACCGGGGAGCTGTTTTTT
abundance: NA; v_gene: TRBV4-3; j_gene: TRBJ2-3; d_gene: TRBD1; CDR3aa: CASSQVGTGQDTQYF; CDR3nt: TGCGCCAGCAGCCAAGTAGGGACAGGGCAAGATACGCAGTATTTT
abundance: NA; v_gene: TRBV7-2; j_gene: TRBJ2-1; d_gene: TRBD2; CDR3aa: CASSLDRWAGGPYNEQFF; CDR3nt: TGTGCCAGCAGCCTCGACCGGTGGGCGGGGGGGCCCTACAATGAGCAGTTCTTC